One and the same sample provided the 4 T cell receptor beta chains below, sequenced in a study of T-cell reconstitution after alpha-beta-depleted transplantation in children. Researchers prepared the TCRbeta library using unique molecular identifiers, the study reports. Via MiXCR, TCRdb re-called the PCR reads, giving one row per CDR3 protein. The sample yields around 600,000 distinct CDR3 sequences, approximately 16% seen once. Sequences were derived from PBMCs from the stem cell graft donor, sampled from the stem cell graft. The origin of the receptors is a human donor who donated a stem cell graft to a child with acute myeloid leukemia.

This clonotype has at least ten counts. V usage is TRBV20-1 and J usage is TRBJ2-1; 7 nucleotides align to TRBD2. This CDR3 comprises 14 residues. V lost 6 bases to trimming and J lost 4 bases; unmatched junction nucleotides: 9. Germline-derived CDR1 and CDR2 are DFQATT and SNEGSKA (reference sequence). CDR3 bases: TGCAGTGCCACGGAGCCGGGGGGATACAATGAGCAGTTCTTC. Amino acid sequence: CSATEPGGYNEQFF.

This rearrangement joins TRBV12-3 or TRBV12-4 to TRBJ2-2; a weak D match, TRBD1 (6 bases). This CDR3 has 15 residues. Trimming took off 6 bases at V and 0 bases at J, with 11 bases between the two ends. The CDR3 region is CASRTDRTNTGELFF. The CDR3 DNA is TGTGCCAGCAGGACCGACAGGACGAACACCGGGGAGCTGTTTTTT.

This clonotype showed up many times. The DNA for the CDR3 is TGTGCCAGCAAAAAAGGGGAGGGGGCAAATCAGCCCCAGCATTTT. Translation gives CASKKGEGANQPQHF. The genes are TRBV12-3 or TRBV12-4 and TRBJ1-5; the match to TRBD1 covers 7 bases. This CDR3 has 15 residues. J gave up 4 bases and V 7 bases, and 10 bases lay outside the gene matches.

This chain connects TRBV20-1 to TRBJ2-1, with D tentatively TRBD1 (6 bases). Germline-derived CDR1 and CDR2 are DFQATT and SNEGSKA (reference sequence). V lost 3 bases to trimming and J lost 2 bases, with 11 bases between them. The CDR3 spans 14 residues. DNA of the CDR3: TGCAGTGCTAGTCCAGGGGTACCCTACAATGAGCAGTTCTTC. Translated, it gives CSASPGVPYNEQFF.